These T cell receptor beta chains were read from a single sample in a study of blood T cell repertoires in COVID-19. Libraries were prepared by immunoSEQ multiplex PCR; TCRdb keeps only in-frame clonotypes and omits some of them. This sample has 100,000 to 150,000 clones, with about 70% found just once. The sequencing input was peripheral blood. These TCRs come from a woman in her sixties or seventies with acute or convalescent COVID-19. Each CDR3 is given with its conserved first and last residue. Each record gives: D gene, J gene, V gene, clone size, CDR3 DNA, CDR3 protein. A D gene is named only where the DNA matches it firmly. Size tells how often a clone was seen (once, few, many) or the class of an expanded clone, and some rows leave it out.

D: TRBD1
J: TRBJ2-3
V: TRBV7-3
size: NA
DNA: TGTGCCAGCAGCCACACAGGGGCAGATACGCAGTATTTT
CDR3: CASSHTGADTQYF

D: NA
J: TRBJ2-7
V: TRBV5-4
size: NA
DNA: TGTGCCAGCAGCCAAGGGAGCCCCTACGAGCAGTACTTC
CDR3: CASSQGSPYEQYF

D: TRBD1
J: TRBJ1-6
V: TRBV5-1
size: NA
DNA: TGCGCCAGCAGCTTGGAAGGGCCAGGGGGTAATTCACCCCTCCACTTT
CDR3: CASSLEGPGGNSPLHF

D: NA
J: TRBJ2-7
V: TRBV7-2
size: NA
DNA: TGTGCCAGCAGCTTAGAACTTCGAGGCTACGAGCAGTACTTC
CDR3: CASSLELRGYEQYF

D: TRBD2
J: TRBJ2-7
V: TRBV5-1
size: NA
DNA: TGCGCCAGCAGTTGGACTAGCGGGAGCTACGAGCAGTACTTC
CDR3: CASSWTSGSYEQYF

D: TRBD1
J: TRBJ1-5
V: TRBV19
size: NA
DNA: TGTGCCAGTAGTGTGTTCGTAGGGGGCCAGCCCCAGCATTTT
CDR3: CASSVFVGGQPQHF

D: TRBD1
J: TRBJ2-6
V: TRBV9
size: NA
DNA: TGTGCCAGCAGCCCCCGGACAGGGCCCAACGTCCTGACTTTC
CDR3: CASSPRTGPNVLTF

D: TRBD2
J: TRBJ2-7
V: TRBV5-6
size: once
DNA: TGTGCCAGCAGCTTGGCCGGGCCTAGCGGGTTGCCCTACGAGCAGTACTTC
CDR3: CASSLAGPSGLPYEQYF

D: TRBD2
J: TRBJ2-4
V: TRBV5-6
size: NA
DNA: TGTGCCAGCAGCTTGGTCGGGGGGGCCAAAAACATTCAGTACTTC
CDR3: CASSLVGGAKNIQYF

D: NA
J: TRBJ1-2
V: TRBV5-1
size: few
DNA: TGCGCCAGCAGCTTAATAACCACAGGAGGGAAAGGCTACACCTTC
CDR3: CASSLITTGGKGYTF

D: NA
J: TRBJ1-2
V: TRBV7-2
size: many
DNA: TGTGCCAGCAGGGAACAGGGTCGGGGTGGCTACACCTTC
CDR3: CASREQGRGGYTF